This T cell receptor (beta chain) originates from a study of cytomegalovirus exposure and HLA in healthy donors. Study summary: Earlier work reported about 110 million unique TCR beta sequences from about 180 million T cells.

Researchers ran the PCR with 60 Vbeta and 13 Jbeta primers. TCRdb's table, derived via immunoSEQ multiplex PCR, lists solely in-frame clones and lacks some. The sample yields some 170,000 clones, approximately 88% seen once. Study results and limitations: In a later analysis, parvovirus B19, influenza, CMV and Epstein-Barr virus appeared linked to several top co-occurrence clusters. The authors confirmed in vitro that a few CMV-associated chains were specific for CMV antigens.

About this clone: Its antigen remains unidentified.

The CDR3 is 15 amino acids. The germline gives CDR1 SGHVS, CDR2 FNYEAQ. V shed 5 bases and J shed 7 bases, with 21 bases lying between them. This clonotype originated in a young woman in good health and CMV-seronegative. The chain employs TRBV7-6 and TRBJ2-7, with a weak D call TRBD1 (6 bases). Material for sequencing was PBMCs. The CDR3: CASSIDGVGGGEQYF. The CDR3 DNA is TGTGCCAGCAGCATAGATGGGGTAGGGGGTGGGGAGCAGTACTTC.